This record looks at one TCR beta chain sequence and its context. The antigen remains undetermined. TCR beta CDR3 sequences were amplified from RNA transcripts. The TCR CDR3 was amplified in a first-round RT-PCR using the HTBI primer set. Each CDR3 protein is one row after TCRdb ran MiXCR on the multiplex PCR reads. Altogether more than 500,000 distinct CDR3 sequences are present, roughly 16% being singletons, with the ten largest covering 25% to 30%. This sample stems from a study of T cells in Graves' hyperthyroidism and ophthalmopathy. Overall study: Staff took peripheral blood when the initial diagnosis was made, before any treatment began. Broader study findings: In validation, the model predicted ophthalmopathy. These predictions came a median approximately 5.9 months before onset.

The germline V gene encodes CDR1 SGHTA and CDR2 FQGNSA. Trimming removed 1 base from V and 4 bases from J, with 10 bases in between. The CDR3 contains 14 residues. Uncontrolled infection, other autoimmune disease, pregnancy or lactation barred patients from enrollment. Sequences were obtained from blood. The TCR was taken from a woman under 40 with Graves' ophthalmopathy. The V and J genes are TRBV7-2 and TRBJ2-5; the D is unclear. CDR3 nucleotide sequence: TGTGCCAGCAGCTTAGAGGCCAGGATAGAGACCCAGTACTTC. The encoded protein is CASSLEARIETQYF.